Sequencing of this TCR beta chain was carried out in a study of blood T cell repertoires in COVID-19. The overall study: Samples of COVID-19 (acute and convalescent) were obtained from the United States, Italy and Spain. Sources were T cells, B-cell-depleted T cells, or PBMCs; the material itself was cDNA or gDNA.

Source study methods: Reference gene primer amplification yielded estimated nucleated cell counts. TCRdb's table, derived via immunoSEQ multiplex PCR, lists solely in-frame clones and lacks some. V and J calls and clone size are given by that table; D and trimming were obtained from the DNA. In the table there are roughly 99,000 clones, about three quarters of which are singletons. Germline V gene data show CDR1 as SGHTA and CDR2 as FQGNSA. V lost 10 bases and J lost 3, with 16 bases in between. This CDR3 region has 15 residues. The specimen was peripheral blood. The TCR was taken from a man in his 70s with acute or convalescent COVID-19. The chain recombines TRBV7-2 with TRBJ2-6, with D maybe TRBD1 (5 bases). The CDR3 coding sequence is TGTGCCACCGACTTTCAGGGCGGTGGGGCCAACGTCCTGACTTTC. Amino acid sequence: CATDFQGGGANVLTF.